Below are 22 T cell receptor beta chains sequenced from a single sample in a study of T cells in Graves' hyperthyroidism and ophthalmopathy. Amplification yielded TCR beta CDR3 regions, with RNA transcripts as the source. When the TCR CDR3 underwent first-round RT-PCR, the HTBI primer set was used. TCRdb re-called the multiplex PCR reads with MiXCR, one entry per CDR3 protein. The table includes 250,000 to 300,000 distinct CDR3 sequences, around 13% detected once. Sequencing was done on a sample of blood. The receptors were sampled from a woman aged 40 to 49 with Graves' hyperthyroidism.

This clonotype has at least ten counts. The chain carries TRBV12-3 or TRBV12-4 and TRBJ2-1; possible D gene TRBD2, 6 bases. This CDR3 has 15 residues. Trimming cost V 4 bases and J 3 bases, with 13 bases left between them. The CDR3 region has the DNA TGTGCCAGCAGTTCCTACGGGGGTGGCTACAATGAGCAGTTCTTC. Its translation is CASSSYGGGYNEQFF.

The chain carries TRBV10-3 and TRBJ2-5; 9 bases align to TRBD1. The J segment lost 5 bases and the V segment lost 10 bases, leaving 5 bases of the junction unmatched. CDR1 and CDR2 (germline): ENHRY, SYGVKD. CDR3 length: 12 residues. The CDR3 is CATRDRDETQYF. In nucleotides, the CDR3 is TGTGCCACCCGGGACAGGGACGAGACCCAGTACTTC.

The chain combines TRBV4-2 with TRBJ1-2; D is perhaps TRBD1 (6 bases). This CDR3 is 14 amino acids long. The V end lost 0 bases, the J end lost 8 bases, and 13 bases lay between the germline ends. Germline V gives CDR1 LGHNA, CDR2 YNFKEQ. CDR3 sequence reads: CASSQDNGGRGYTF. The CDR3 DNA is TGTGCCAGCAGCCAAGATAACGGGGGCCGGGGCTACACCTTC.

This clonotype showed up just a few times. The chain couples TRBV7-2 to TRBJ2-6; tentative D call: TRBD1 (5 bases). This CDR3 comprises 18 residues. Per the germline V gene, CDR1 is SGHTA and CDR2 is FQGNSA. The germline V and J ends were trimmed by 1 base and 2 bases, with 15 bases remaining between them. CDR3 amino acids: CASSLEYQGRTGANVLTF. CDR3 nucleotides: TGTGCCAGCAGCTTAGAATACCAGGGAAGGACTGGGGCCAACGTCCTGACTTTC. Full variable domain (outside the CDR3, taken from reference TRBV7-2 and TRBJ2-6): GAGVSQSPSNKVTEKGKDVELRCDPISGHTALYWYRQSLGQGLEFLIYFQGNSAPDKSGLPSDRFSAERTGGSVSTLTIQRTQQEDSAVYLCASSLEYQGRTGANVLTFGAGSRLTVL.

This clonotype was seen a handful of times. The chain links TRBV7-9 to TRBJ2-2, with D perhaps assigned TRBD1 or TRBD2 (5 bases each). The CDR3 has 15 residues. V shed 5 bases and J shed 3 bases, with 13 bases lying between them. CDR1 is SEHNR, CDR2 FQNEAQ, per germline (reference sequence). The CDR3 loop reads CASSPKVGDTGELFF. CDR3 DNA sequence: TGTGCCAGCAGCCCAAAGGTGGGGGACACCGGGGAGCTGTTTTTT. Variable domain in full (rest from reference TRBV7-9 and TRBJ2-2): DTGVSQNPRHKITKRGQNVTFRCDPISEHNRLYWYRQTLGQGPEFLTYFQNEAQLEKSRLLSDRFSAERPKGSFSTLEIQRTEQGDSAMYLCASSPKVGDTGELFFGEGSRLTVL.

This clonotype was counted ten times or more. V is TRBV7-9 and J is TRBJ1-2; D is uncertain. V lost 5 bases and J 6 bases, leaving 19 bases between the germline ends. CDR1 is SEHNR, CDR2 FQNEAQ, per germline (reference sequence). The CDR3 contains 15 residues. DNA of the CDR3: TGTGCCAGCAGCCTTATTCTGGGAGGGAAACATGGCTACACCTTC. Translation gives CASSLILGGKHGYTF.

This clonotype appeared a few times. V is TRBV19 and J is TRBJ2-7, with TRBD2 matching 7 bases. Germline assignment: CDR1 LNHDA and CDR2 SQIVND (reference sequence). The V segment lost 1 base and the J segment 2 bases; nucleotides outside the gene matches: 5. The CDR3 is made up of 15 amino acids. The CDR3 DNA is TGTGCCAGTAGTATAGTGGCGGGAGAGACCTACGAGCAGTACTTC. Protein sequence: CASSIVAGETYEQYF.

This clonotype was seen ten or more times. This chain connects TRBV5-6 to TRBJ2-7; D is unclear. This CDR3 comprises 10 residues. Trimming left V 7 bases short and J 3 bases short, with 5 bases between. CDR1 is SGHDT and CDR2 is YYEEEE in the germline V gene. The CDR3 protein is CASFLYEQYF. CDR3 nucleotide sequence: TGTGCCAGCTTCCTCTACGAGCAGTACTTC. Filled out from reference TRBV5-6 and TRBJ2-7, the complete variable domain reads DAGVTQSPTHLIKTRGQQVTLRCSPKSGHDTVSWYQQALGQGPQFIFQYYEEEERQRGNFPDRFSGHQFPNYSSELNVNALLLGDSALYLCASFLYEQYFGPGTRLTVT.

This clonotype was picked up many times. The rearrangement links TRBV2 to TRBJ2-6; a weak D match, TRBD2 (6 bases). Germline assignment: CDR1 SNHLY and CDR2 FYNNEI. V lost 7 bases and J lost 4, with 11 bases in between. There are 14 residues in the CDR3. The DNA for the CDR3 is TGTGCCAGCATGCGGGATACCGGGGCCAACGTCCTGACTTTC. Translating it yields CASMRDTGANVLTF.

This clonotype was seen at least ten times. The chain couples TRBV9 to TRBJ1-2; D uncertain. Germline CDR1 and CDR2: SGDLS and YYNGEE. V was clipped by 2 bases and J by 1 base, with 12 bases between them. The CDR3 contains 15 residues. In DNA, the CDR3 is TGTGCCAGCAGCGTTTCAGCGGAAAGTAACTATGGCTACACCTTC. Translating it yields CASSVSAESNYGYTF.

This clonotype came up many times. V and J are TRBV6-5 and TRBJ2-3; 9 bases are shared with TRBD2. The CDR3 spans 16 residues. V shed 0 bases and J 8 bases; nucleotides not matched to a gene: 9. Germline V lookup: CDR1 MNHEY, CDR2 SVGAGI. CDR3 in DNA: TGTGCCAGCAGTTACTCCTCTAGCGGGAATCATCTTACGCAGTATTTT. Its translation: CASSYSSSGNHLTQYF.

This clonotype was found many times. The V call is TRBV27, the J call TRBJ1-5; the D gene is possibly TRBD1 (5 bases). Germline V gene data show CDR1 as MNHEY and CDR2 as SMNVEV (reference sequence). The V and J ends lost 3 bases and 7 bases respectively, with 10 bases between them. The CDR3 has 13 amino acids. CDR3 loop: CASSLGRAQPQHF. In nucleotides, the CDR3 is TGTGCCAGCAGTTTGGGCAGGGCCCAGCCCCAGCATTTT.

The sample holds many counts of this clonotype. The chain has TRBV5-1 and TRBJ1-4; D gene uncertain. CDR3 length equals 13 residues. Trimming stripped 0 bases from V and 3 bases from J, with 3 bases between. Germline V gives CDR1 SGHRS, CDR2 YFSETQ. The CDR3 protein is CASSLASNEKLFF. The CDR3 coding sequence is TGCGCCAGCAGCTTGGCGTCTAATGAAAAACTGTTTTTT.

This clonotype was observed many times. The chain employs TRBV7-2 and TRBJ1-4, with a possible D match to TRBD1 (6 bases). Trimming took off 2 bases at V and 4 bases at J, with 14 bases between the two ends. Germline assignment: CDR1 SGHTA and CDR2 FQGNSA. The CDR3 consists of 16 residues. This CDR3 reads CASSLNPGTSNEKLFF. CDR3 sequence (DNA): TGTGCCAGCAGCTTAAATCCCGGGACAAGTAATGAAAAACTGTTTTTT.

V and J are TRBV28 and TRBJ2-2; D gene ambiguous. Germline-derived CDR1 and CDR2 are MDHEN and SYDVKM. The CDR3 totals 15 residues. Trimming took 3 bases from V and 2 from J, leaving 10 bases between them. The CDR3 DNA follows: TGTGCCAGCAGTTTGCCGAGTGCCAACACCGGGGAGCTGTTTTTT. Its protein product is CASSLPSANTGELFF.

This clonotype was seen many times. The gene calls are TRBV5-1 and TRBJ2-1; 9 bases are shared with TRBD2. In germline, CDR1 is SGHRS, CDR2 YFSETQ. The CDR3 loop spans 15 amino acids. V lost 0 bases and J lost 7; bases outside the gene matches: 5. CDR3 protein: CASSLGSGRGNEQFF. CDR3 DNA sequence: TGCGCCAGCAGCTTGGGTAGCGGGAGAGGTAATGAGCAGTTCTTC.

This clonotype was seen repeatedly, ten times or more. V usage is TRBV3-1 and J usage is TRBJ2-3, with TRBD1 as a possible D gene (5 bases). CDR3 size: 13 residues. V lost 4 bases, J lost 6 bases, and 11 bases lay in between. Per the germline V gene, CDR1 is LGHDT and CDR2 is YNNKEL (reference sequence). CDR3 nucleotides: TGTGCCAGCAGCCTAAGGGGTGGTGATACGCAGTATTTT. Protein product: CASSLRGGDTQYF.

This clonotype was detected a few times. J is TRBJ2-1 and V is TRBV4-2; TRBD2 matches 8 bases. The CDR3 is 13 amino acids. Trimming took 1 base from V and 10 from J; bases not matched to a gene: 3. Germline V CDR1 and CDR2: LGHNA, YNFKEQ. This CDR3 reads CASSQASGWEQFF. In nucleotides, the CDR3 is TGTGCCAGCAGCCAAGCTAGCGGGTGGGAGCAGTTCTTC.

This clonotype was found many times. This chain connects TRBV28 to TRBJ1-6; D is undetermined. Germline CDR1 reads MDHEN; CDR2 reads SYDVKM. Trimming cost V 5 bases and J 8 bases, with 13 bases left between them. This CDR3 region has 14 residues. The CDR3 region has the DNA TGTGCCAGCAGTCCGGCGACGAGGCATTCACCCCTCCACTTT. Amino acids: CASSPATRHSPLHF.

The V gene is TRBV9, the J gene TRBJ1-3, with a weak D call TRBD1 (5 bases). The CDR3 is 13 amino acids. Germline CDR1 SGDLS, CDR2 YYNGEE. V lost 2 bases and J 5 bases, leaving 8 bases between the germline ends. CDR3 protein: CASSVDSRNTIYF. In DNA, the CDR3 is TGTGCCAGCAGCGTCGACAGCAGAAACACCATATATTTT. The full variable domain, in which reference TRBV9 and TRBJ1-3 provide the parts outside the CDR3, is DSGVTQTPKHLITATGQRVTLRCSPRSGDLSVYWYQQSLDQGLQFLIQYYNGEERAKGNILERFSAQQFPDLHSELNLSSLELGDSALYFCASSVDSRNTIYFGEGSWLTVV.

This clonotype was seen ten or more times. The rearrangement uses TRBV28 and TRBJ2-1; D tentatively reads TRBD1 or TRBD2 (5 bases each). The CDR3 has 14 residues. The germline V and J ends were trimmed by 6 bases and 6 bases, with 15 bases remaining between them. Per the germline V gene, CDR1 is MDHEN and CDR2 is SYDVKM. Here the CDR3 reads CASSGTPRRNEQFF. DNA of the CDR3: TGTGCCAGCAGCGGGACCCCCCGGCGCAATGAGCAGTTCTTC.

This clonotype was counted ten times or more. V usage is TRBV27 and J usage is TRBJ2-7; TRBD1 matches 7 bases. The CDR3 totals 14 residues. CDR1 is MNHEY and CDR2 is SMNVEV in the germline V gene (reference sequence). Germline trimming cut 6 bases from V and 4 bases from J; bases unmatched to any gene: 9. The CDR3 DNA is TGTGCCAGCAGCCACCAACAGGGGAAATACGAGCAGTACTTC. Its translation: CASSHQQGKYEQYF.